One sample yielded the 17 T cell receptor beta chains listed below, sequenced in a study of T cells in localized non-small cell lung cancer (dated by TCRdb to 2020 to 2021). The library was generated by the immunoSEQ multiplex PCR assay. In its TCRdb copy, this immuneACCESS table keeps in-frame sequences only and misses some clones. Where compared with another copy, unresolved V genes explain less than half of these, and the others have no known cause. Counted in this sample were about 11,000 clones; 65% to 90% of them appeared once. The ten biggest clones cover about a fifth of the sample. Sequencing used peripheral blood mononuclear cells, obtained before any cancer treatment. The source is a female donor older than 55 with stage II lung adenocarcinoma.

This chain joins TRBV11-2 and TRBJ2-4; 11 positions agree with TRBD1. The CDR3 spans 14 residues. CDR1 and CDR2 from the germline V gene are SGHAT and FQNNGV. With V trimmed by 5 bases and J by 6 bases, 3 bases remained unmatched. The CDR3 here is CASSRGQGANIQYF. CDR3 in DNA: TGTGCCAGCAGCAGAGGACAGGGGGCAAACATTCAGTACTTC.

DNA for the CDR3: TGTGCCAGCAGTTTATCGATCCTCCGAGGGAGCGAGCAGTACTTC. This codes for CASSLSILRGSEQYF. V usage is TRBV6-6 and J usage is TRBJ2-7; D is perhaps TRBD2 (5 bases). V was pared by 4 bases and J by 6 bases, with 19 bases between. The CDR3 consists of 15 residues. CDR1 and CDR2 (germline): MNHNY, SVGAGI (reference sequence).

This clone was seen just once. The J gene is TRBJ2-7, the V gene TRBV5-1; weak D call: TRBD1 (6 bases). The CDR3 contains 18 residues. Germline loops: CDR1 SGHRS, CDR2 YFSETQ. Deletions cut 2 bases from V and 0 bases from J, with 21 bases between. The CDR3 sequence: CASSFYPRDKEGSYEQYF. The CDR3 nucleotides are TGCGCCAGCAGCTTTTACCCTCGGGACAAGGAAGGCTCCTACGAGCAGTACTTC.

This clone was seen a single time. The chain employs TRBV4-1 and TRBJ2-1, with D perhaps being TRBD1 or TRBD2 (5 bases each). The CDR3 runs 16 residues. Germline values: CDR1 MGHRA, CDR2 YSYEKL. V lost 4 bases and J lost 3, with 16 bases in between. The CDR3 spells CASSPGGARGYNEQFF. In DNA, the CDR3 is TGCGCCAGCAGCCCCGGTGGGGCCCGGGGCTACAATGAGCAGTTCTTC.

As to this clone: The missing conserved phenylalanine or tryptophan at the end of this CDR3 makes a read error likely. The chain is built from TRBV19 and TRBJ1-6; D unresolved. The CDR3 extends over 13 amino acids. Germline CDR1 is LNHDA and CDR2 is SQIVND (reference sequence). Trimming took 2 bases from V and 10 from J, leaving 9 bases between them. The CDR3 DNA is TGTGCCAGTAGTATATCCGGGTTGTCACCCCTCCACCTT. Amino acid sequence: CASSISGLSPLHL.

The chain carries TRBV7-2 and TRBJ1-1; unclear D gene. V shed 5 bases and J shed 6 bases, with 10 bases lying between them. In germline, CDR1 is SGHTA, CDR2 FQGNSA. The CDR3 runs 12 residues. CDR3 sequence (DNA): TGTGCCAGCAGCCTCAGTGGGCCTGAAGCTTTCTTT. Its protein product is CASSLSGPEAFF.

The chain has TRBV9 and TRBJ1-1; 8 bases match TRBD1. In germline, CDR1 is SGDLS, CDR2 YYNGEE. V lost 1 base and J lost 4; bases outside the gene matches: 3. This CDR3 comprises 14 residues. CDR3 region: CASSVNDRGTEAFF. The CDR3 DNA sequence: TGTGCCAGCAGCGTAAACGACAGGGGCACTGAAGCTTTCTTT.

This clone was counted only a few times. The CDR3 coding sequence is TGTGCCAGCAGCTCAAGACAGGGAAATCAGCCCCAGCATTTT. It is translated as CASSSRQGNQPQHF. V and J are TRBV7-2 and TRBJ1-5; TRBD1 agrees at 7 bases. Germline CDR1 is SGHTA and CDR2 is FQGNSA. The trim removed 4 bases at V and 4 bases at J, leaving 4 bases unmatched. CDR3 length: 14 amino acids.

V usage is TRBV15 and J usage is TRBJ2-5, with D unresolved. The CDR3 extends over 14 amino acids. From germline, CDR1 is LNHNV and CDR2 YYDKDF (reference sequence). Trimming took 6 bases from V and 1 from J, leaving 12 bases between them. The CDR3 reads CATRQSASQETQYF. The CDR3 bases are TGTGCCACCAGGCAATCGGCGAGCCAAGAGACCCAGTACTTC.

The CDR3 spells CASSPTWGAEAGYTF. As DNA, the CDR3 is TGTGCCAGCAGCCCCACCTGGGGGGCTGAAGCGGGCTACACCTTC. V usage is TRBV7-3 and J usage is TRBJ1-2, with a possible D match to TRBD1 (6 bases). V lost 5 bases and J lost 8, with 21 bases in between. The CDR3 is made up of 15 amino acids. The germline CDR1 and CDR2 sequences are SGHTA and FQGTGA.

This chain joins TRBV2 and TRBJ1-6, with 8 bases matching TRBD1. The germline V gene has CDR1 SNHLY and CDR2 FYNNEI. This CDR3 has 15 residues. Trimming at V came to 3 bases and at J to 7 bases, leaving 5 bases not matched to a gene. The CDR3 sequence is CASSERQGANSPLHF. CDR3 DNA: TGTGCCAGCAGTGAGCGGCAGGGGGCAAATTCACCCCTCCACTTT.

The chain links TRBV7-3 to TRBJ2-5, with D perhaps TRBD2 (5 bases). There are 15 residues in the CDR3. Germline assignment: CDR1 SGHTA and CDR2 FQGTGA. The V end lost 0 bases, the J end lost 3 bases, and 11 bases lay between the germline ends. CDR3 region: CASSLTGGQEETQYF. Written as DNA, the CDR3 is TGTGCCAGCAGCTTAACGGGCGGGCAGGAAGAGACCCAGTACTTC.

This clone was seen a handful of times. J is TRBJ2-1 and V is TRBV19, with TRBD2 matching over 8 bases. The length of the CDR3 is 16 residues. J gave up 2 bases and V 3 bases, and 6 bases lay outside the gene matches. Looked up from germline, CDR1 is LNHDA and CDR2 is SQIVND (reference sequence). Here the CDR3 DNA reads TGTGCCAGTAGTATCTCTAGCGGGCGTACCTACAATGAGCAGTTCTTC. Protein sequence: CASSISSGRTYNEQFF. The whole variable domain, filled in from reference TRBV19 and TRBJ2-1, reads DGGITQSPKYLFRKEGQNVTLSCEQNLNHDAMYWYRQDPGQGLRLIYYSQIVNDFQKGDIAEGYSVSREKKESFPLTVTSAQKNPTAFYLCASSISSGRTYNEQFFGPGTRLTVL.

The V call is TRBV6-1, the J call TRBJ1-6; 10 positions agree with TRBD1. The CDR3 has 15 amino acids. V trimming: 2 bases; J trimming: 10 bases; junction bases outside the gene matches: 5. Germline assignment: CDR1 MNHNS and CDR2 SASEGT. The CDR3 DNA sequence: TGTGCCAGCAGTGAATGGACAGGGGGTAGGTCACCCCTCCACTTT. Translating it yields CASSEWTGGRSPLHF.

This clone was found a few times. This rearrangement joins TRBV7-3 to TRBJ2-2; no definite D call. The CDR3 is made up of 12 amino acids. Deletions cut 4 bases from V and 8 bases from J, with 8 bases between. Germline-derived CDR1 and CDR2 are SGHTA and FQGTGA. The CDR3 DNA is TGTGCCAGCAGCTCCCCGAGTGGGGAGCTGTTTTTT. Translating it yields CASSSPSGELFF.

The genes are TRBV27 and TRBJ1-4; 7 bases fit TRBD1. The CDR3 contains 15 residues. CDR1 and CDR2 (germline): MNHEY, SMNVEV (reference sequence). V trimming: 5 bases; J trimming: 8 bases; junction bases outside the gene matches: 11. CDR3 in DNA: TGTGCCAGCAGTCCTATGACAGGGAGAGGAGAAAAACTGTTTTTT. This codes for CASSPMTGRGEKLFF. The entire variable domain, with the rest obtained from reference TRBV27 and TRBJ1-4, is as follows: EAQVTQNPRYLITVTGKKLTVTCSQNMNHEYMSWYRQDPGLGLRQIYYSMNVEVTDKGDVPEGYKVSRKEKRNFPLILESPSPNQTSLYFCASSPMTGRGEKLFFGSGTQLSVL.

The sample holds one count of this clone. Sequence at one end of the junction differs from germline and may be a read error. The chain joins TRBV10-3 to TRBJ2-1; TRBD2 agrees at 10 bases. This CDR3 spans 18 amino acids. Germline assignment: CDR1 ENHRY and CDR2 SYGVKD. Here the CDR3 DNA reads TGTGCCAGCAGTCTCAAGAGGCTAGCGGGAGCCTTGGGCAATGAGCAGTTCTTC. This gives the protein CASSLKRLAGALGNEQFF.